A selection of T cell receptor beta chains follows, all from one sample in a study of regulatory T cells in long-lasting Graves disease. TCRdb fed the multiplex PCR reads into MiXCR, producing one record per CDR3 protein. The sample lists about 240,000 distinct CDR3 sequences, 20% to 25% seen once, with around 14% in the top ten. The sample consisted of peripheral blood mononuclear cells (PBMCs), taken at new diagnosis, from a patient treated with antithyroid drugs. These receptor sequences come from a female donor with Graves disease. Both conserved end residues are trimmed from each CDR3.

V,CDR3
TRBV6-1,ASSISTGSNYGYT
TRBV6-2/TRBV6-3,ASSRRGDRSYEQY
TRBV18,ASSPPTQGTGYT
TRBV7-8,ASSSRQGSNTGELF
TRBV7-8,ASSLGRGSYEQF
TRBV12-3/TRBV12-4,ASSPGLAGGTGDTQY
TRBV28,ASISQGTGKAGELF
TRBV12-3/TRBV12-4,ASSLVGPKDTQY
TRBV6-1,ASSGDFSNQPQH
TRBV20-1,SATDRADEKLF
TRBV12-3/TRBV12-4,ASSLRQTSYNEQF
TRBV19,ASSISQGTYGYT
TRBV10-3,AITDMTSGSSEQF
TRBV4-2,ASSHQKGGETQY
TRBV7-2,ASSRGGAGTGELF
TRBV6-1,ASTPPGEAGQY
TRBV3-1,ASSQVFSGYGYT
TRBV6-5,ASSSWTGKNTEAF